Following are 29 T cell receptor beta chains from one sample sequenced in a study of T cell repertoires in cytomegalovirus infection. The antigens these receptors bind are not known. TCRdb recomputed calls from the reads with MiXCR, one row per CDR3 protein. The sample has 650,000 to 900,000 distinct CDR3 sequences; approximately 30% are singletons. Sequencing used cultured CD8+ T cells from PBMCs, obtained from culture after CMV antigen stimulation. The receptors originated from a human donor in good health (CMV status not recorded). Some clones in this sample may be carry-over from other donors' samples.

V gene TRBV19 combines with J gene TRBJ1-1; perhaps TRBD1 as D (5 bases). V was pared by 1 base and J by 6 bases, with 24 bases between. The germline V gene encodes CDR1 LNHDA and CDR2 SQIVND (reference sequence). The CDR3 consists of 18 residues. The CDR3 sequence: CASSIGMPGLGITAEAFF. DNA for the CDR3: TGTGCCAGTAGTATAGGGATGCCGGGACTGGGCATTACGGCTGAAGCTTTCTTT.

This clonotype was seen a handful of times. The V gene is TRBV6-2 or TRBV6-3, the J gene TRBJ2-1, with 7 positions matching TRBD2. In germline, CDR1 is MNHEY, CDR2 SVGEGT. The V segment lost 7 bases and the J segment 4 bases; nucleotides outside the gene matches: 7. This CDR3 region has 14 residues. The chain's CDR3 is CASKQSGGYNEQFF. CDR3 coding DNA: TGTGCCAGCAAACAATCGGGGGGATACAATGAGCAGTTCTTC.

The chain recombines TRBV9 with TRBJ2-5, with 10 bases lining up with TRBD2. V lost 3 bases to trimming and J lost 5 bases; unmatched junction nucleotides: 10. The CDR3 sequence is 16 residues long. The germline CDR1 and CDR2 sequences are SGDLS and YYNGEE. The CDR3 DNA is TGTGCCAGCAGCGGGAGAAAGCGGGGGGGCCTGGAGACCCAGTACTTC. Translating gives CASSGRKRGGLETQYF.

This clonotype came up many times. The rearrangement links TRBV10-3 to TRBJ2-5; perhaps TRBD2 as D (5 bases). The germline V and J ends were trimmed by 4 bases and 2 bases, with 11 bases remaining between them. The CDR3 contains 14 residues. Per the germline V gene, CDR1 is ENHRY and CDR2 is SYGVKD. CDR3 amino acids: CAISGPGIQETQYF. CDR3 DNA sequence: TGTGCCATCAGTGGGCCCGGGATTCAAGAGACCCAGTACTTC.

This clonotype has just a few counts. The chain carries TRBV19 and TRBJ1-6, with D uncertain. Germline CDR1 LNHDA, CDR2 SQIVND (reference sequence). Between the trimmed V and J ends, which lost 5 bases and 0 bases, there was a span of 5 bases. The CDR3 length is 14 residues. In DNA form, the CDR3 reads TGTGCCAGTAGTGGTAACTCCTATAATTCACCCCTCCACTTT. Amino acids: CASSGNSYNSPLHF.

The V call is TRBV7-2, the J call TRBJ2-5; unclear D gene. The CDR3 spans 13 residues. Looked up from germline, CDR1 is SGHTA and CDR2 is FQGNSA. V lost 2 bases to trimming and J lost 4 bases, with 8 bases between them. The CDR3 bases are TGTGCCAGCAGCTTAAATCTATTAGAGACCCAGTACTTC. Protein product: CASSLNLLETQYF.

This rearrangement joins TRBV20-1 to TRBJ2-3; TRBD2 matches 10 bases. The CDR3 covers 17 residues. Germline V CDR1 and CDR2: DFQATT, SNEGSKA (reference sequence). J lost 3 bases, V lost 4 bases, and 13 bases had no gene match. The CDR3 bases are TGCAGTGCTACAGGACTAGCGGTCCGGGAGCAGACAGATACGCAGTATTTT. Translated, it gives CSATGLAVREQTDTQYF.

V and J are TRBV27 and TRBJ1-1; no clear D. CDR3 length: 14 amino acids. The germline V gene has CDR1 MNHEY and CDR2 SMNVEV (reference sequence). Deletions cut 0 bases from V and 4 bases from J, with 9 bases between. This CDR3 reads CASSLSVLGTEAFF. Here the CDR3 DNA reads TGTGCCAGCAGTTTATCGGTCTTGGGCACTGAAGCTTTCTTT.

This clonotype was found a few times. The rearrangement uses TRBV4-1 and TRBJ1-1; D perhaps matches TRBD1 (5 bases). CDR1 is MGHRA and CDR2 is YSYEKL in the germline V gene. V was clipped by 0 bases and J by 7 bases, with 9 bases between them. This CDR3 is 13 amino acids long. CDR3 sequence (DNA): TGCGCCAGCAGCCAAGATTGGGGCAGTGAAGCTTTCTTT. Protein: CASSQDWGSEAFF.

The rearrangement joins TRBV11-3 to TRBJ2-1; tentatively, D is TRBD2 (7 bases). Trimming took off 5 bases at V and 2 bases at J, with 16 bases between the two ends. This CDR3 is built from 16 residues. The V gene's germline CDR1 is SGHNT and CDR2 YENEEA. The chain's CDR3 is CASSLPGRGAYNEQFF. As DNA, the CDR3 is TGTGCCAGCAGCCTCCCTGGGAGGGGGGCCTACAATGAGCAGTTCTTC.

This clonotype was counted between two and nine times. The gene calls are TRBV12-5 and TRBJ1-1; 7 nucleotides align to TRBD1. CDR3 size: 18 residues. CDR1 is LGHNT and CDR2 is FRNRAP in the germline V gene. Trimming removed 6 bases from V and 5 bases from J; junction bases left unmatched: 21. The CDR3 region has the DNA TGTGCTAGTGGCCATAATTACATCCAGAGGGGGCGACGGACTGAAGCTTTCTTT. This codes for CASGHNYIQRGRRTEAFF.

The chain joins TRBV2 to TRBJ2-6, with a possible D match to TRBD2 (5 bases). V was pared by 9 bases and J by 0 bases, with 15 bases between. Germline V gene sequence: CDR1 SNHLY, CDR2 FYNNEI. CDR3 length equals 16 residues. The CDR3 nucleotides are TGTGCCAGGGAGGACGTTTACGACTCTGGGGCCAACGTCCTGACTTTC. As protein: CAREDVYDSGANVLTF.

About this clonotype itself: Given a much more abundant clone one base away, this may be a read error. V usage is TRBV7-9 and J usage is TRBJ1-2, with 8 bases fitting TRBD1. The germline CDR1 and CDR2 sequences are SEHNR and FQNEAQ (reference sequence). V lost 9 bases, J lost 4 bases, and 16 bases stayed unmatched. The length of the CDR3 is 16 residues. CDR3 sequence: CASQGDRPNAGYGYTF. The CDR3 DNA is TGTGCCAGTCAAGGGGACAGGCCTAATGCGGGCTATGGCTACACCTTC.

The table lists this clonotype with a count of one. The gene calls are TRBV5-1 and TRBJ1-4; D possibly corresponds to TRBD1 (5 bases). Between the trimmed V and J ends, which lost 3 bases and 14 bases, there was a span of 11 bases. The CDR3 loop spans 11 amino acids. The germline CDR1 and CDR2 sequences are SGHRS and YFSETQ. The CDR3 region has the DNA TGCGCCAGCAGCTGGGGGAAAGAGCTGTTTTTT. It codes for CASSWGKELFF.

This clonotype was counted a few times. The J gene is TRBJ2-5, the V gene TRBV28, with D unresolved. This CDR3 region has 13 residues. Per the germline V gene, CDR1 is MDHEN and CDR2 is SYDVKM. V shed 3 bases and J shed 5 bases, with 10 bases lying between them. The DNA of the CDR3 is TGTGCCAGCAGTTTCGTTGCGTTTGAGACCCAGTACTTC. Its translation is CASSFVAFETQYF.

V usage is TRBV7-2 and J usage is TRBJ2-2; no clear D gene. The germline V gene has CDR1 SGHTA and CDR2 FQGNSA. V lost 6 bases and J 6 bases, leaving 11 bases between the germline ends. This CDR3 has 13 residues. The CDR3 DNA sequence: TGTGCCAGCAGTTCAGAAGCCGCCGGGGAGCTGTTTTTT. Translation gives CASSSEAAGELFF.

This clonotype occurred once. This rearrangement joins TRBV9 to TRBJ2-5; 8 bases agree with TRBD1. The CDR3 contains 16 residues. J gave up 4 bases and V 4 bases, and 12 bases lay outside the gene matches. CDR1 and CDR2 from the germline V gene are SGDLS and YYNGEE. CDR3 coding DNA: TGTGCCAGCAGCCCAAGAGACAGGGGAAGGTCAGAGACCCAGTACTTC. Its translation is CASSPRDRGRSETQYF. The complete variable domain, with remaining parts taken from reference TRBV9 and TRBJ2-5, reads DSGVTQTPKHLITATGQRVTLRCSPRSGDLSVYWYQQSLDQGLQFLIQYYNGEERAKGNILERFSAQQFPDLHSELNLSSLELGDSALYFCASSPRDRGRSETQYFGPGTRLLVL.

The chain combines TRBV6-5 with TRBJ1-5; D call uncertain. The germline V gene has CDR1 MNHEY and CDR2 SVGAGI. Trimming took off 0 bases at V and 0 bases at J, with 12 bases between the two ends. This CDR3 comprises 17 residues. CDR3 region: CASSYSRVYYSNQPQHF. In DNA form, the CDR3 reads TGTGCCAGCAGTTACTCTCGGGTTTACTATAGCAATCAGCCCCAGCATTTT.

CDR3 region: CASSSPPTEAFF. CDR3 DNA sequence: TGTGCCAGCAGCTCCCCCCCTACTGAAGCTTTCTTT. The rearrangement joins TRBV7-9 to TRBJ1-1, with unresolved D. The CDR3 has 12 amino acids. Germline V gene data show CDR1 as SEHNR and CDR2 as FQNEAQ (reference sequence). Trimming left V 4 bases short and J 5 bases short, with 8 bases between.

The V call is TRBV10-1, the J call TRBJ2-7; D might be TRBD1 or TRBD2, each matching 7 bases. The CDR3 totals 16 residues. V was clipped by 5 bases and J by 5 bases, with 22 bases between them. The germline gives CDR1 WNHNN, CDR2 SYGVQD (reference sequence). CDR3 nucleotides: TGCGCCAGCAGTAGACTCCAGGGGGGGCGCGTTAACGAGCAGTACTTC. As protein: CASSRLQGGRVNEQYF.

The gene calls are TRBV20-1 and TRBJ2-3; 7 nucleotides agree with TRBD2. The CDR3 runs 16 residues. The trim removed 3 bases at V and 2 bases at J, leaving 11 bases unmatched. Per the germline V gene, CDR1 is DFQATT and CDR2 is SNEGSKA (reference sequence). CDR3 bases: TGCAGTGCTAGTCGAGTTGGGGGGGGACCCACAGATACGCAGTATTTT. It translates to CSASRVGGGPTDTQYF.

The CDR3 DNA reads as TGTGCCACCAGCGTTGGAGGACACATCTCTGGGGCCAACGTCCTGACTTTC. It yields the protein CATSVGGHISGANVLTF. This chain joins TRBV15 and TRBJ2-6; D tentatively fits TRBD1 or TRBD2 (5 bases each). CDR3 length: 17 residues. The germline V gene encodes CDR1 LNHNV and CDR2 YYDKDF (reference sequence). Trimming stripped 5 bases from V and 0 bases from J, with 14 bases between.

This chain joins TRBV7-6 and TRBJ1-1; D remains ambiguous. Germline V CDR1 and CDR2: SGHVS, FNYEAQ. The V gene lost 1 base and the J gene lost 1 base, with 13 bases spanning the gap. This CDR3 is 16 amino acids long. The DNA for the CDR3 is TGTGCCAGCAGCTTAGTTTTTCTTGGGAGGAACACTGAAGCTTTCTTT. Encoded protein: CASSLVFLGRNTEAFF.

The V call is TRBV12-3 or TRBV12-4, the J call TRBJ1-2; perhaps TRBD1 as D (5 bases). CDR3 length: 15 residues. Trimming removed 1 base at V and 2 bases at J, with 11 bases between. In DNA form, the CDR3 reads TGTGCCAGCAGTTTAGTGGGCAGGGAAAACTATGGCTACACCTTC. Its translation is CASSLVGRENYGYTF.

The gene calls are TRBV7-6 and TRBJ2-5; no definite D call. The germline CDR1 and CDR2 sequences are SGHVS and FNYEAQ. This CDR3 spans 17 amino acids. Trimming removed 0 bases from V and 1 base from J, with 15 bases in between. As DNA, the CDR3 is TGTGCCAGCAGCTTAGCGCTCGGAAGGCAGATCCAAGAGACCCAGTACTTC. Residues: CASSLALGRQIQETQYF.

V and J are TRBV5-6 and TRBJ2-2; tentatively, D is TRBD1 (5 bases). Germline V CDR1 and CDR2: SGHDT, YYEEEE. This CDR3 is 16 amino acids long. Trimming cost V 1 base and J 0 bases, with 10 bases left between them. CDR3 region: CASSLFQGSNTGELFF. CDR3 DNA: TGTGCCAGCAGCTTGTTTCAGGGATCGAACACCGGGGAGCTGTTTTTT.

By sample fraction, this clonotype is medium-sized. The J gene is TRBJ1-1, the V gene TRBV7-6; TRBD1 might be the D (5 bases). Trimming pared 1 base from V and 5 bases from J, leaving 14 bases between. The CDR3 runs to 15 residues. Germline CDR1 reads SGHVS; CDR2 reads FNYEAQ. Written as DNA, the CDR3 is TGTGCCAGCAGCTTAGTAGCGGGGGTTAAGACTGAAGCTTTCTTT. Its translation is CASSLVAGVKTEAFF. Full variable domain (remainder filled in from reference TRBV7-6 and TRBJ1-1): GAGVSQSPRYKVTKRGQDVALRCDPISGHVSLYWYRQALGQGPEFLTYFNYEAQQDKSGLPNDRFSAERPEGSISTLTIQRTEQRDSAMYRCASSLVAGVKTEAFFGQGTRLTVV.

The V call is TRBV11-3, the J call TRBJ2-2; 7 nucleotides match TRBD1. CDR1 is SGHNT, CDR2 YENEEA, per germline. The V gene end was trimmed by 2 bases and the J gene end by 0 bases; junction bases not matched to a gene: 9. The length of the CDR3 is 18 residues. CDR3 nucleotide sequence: TGTGCCAGCAGCTTACGACAGGGCCAGGGGGCGAACACCGGGGAGCTGTTTTTT. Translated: CASSLRQGQGANTGELFF.

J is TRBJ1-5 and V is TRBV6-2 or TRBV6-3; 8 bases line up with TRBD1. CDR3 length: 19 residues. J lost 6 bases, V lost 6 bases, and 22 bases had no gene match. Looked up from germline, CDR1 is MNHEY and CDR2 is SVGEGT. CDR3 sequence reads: CASRSGQVILQSSAQPQHF. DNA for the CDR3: TGTGCCAGCAGATCGGGACAGGTGATCTTGCAGAGCAGCGCTCAGCCCCAGCATTTT.